The rows below give T cell receptor beta chains drawn from one sample of a study of blood T cells in healthy people across ages. TCRdb redid the calling of the 5' RACE reads with MiXCR, one entry per CDR3 protein. The data show over 1.5 million distinct CDR3 sequences, roughly 49% seen once. Sequenced material: blood. The receptors stem from a woman between 40 and 55 years old in good health. Both conserved end residues are part of each CDR3. The D gene is left open where the match is weak. Rows may omit the clone size; those that give it use once, few, many or a size class.

V	D	size	J	DNA	CDR3
TRBV3-1	-	-	TRBJ2-1	TGTGCCAGCAGCCAAGCCGGGCTTACGAGCTACAATGAGCAGTTCTTC	CASSQAGLTSYNEQFF
TRBV7-9	-	-	TRBJ2-7	TGTGCCAGCAGCTACACAGGGACGGTAAACGAGCAGTACTTC	CASSYTGTVNEQYF
TRBV20-1	TRBD2	-	TRBJ2-6	TGCAGTGCTACTAAAGGACTAGCGGGGTTCTCTGGGGCCAACGTCCTGACTTTC	CSATKGLAGFSGANVLTF
TRBV9	-	-	TRBJ2-5	TGTGCCAGCAGCCCGATCGGCAGCCAAGAGACCCAGTACTTC	CASSPIGSQETQYF
TRBV6-6	TRBD1	once	TRBJ2-4	TGTGCCAGCATTCCGACAGGGGGCGAGAAAAACATTCAGTACTTC	CASIPTGGEKNIQYF
TRBV25-1	-	few	TRBJ2-7	TGTGCCAGCAGTGAAGGTGGGCAGGGGCCACCCTACGAGCAGTACTTC	CASSEGGQGPPYEQYF
TRBV28	-	-	TRBJ2-7	TGTGCCGGGAGTGGGACCCGGAGCTCCTACGAGCAGTACTTC	CAGSGTRSSYEQYF
TRBV29-1	-	-	TRBJ2-5	TGCAGCGTGATGGCCCCCGGAGAGCAGTACTTC	CSVMAPGEQYF
TRBV2	TRBD2	-	TRBJ2-1	TGTGCCAGCATACGGGTGGGGGGACTAGGTGAGCAGTTCTTC	CASIRVGGLGEQFF
TRBV15	-	few	TRBJ2-7	TGTGCCACCAGCACCCGGGACATGAGCTACGAGCAGTACTTC	CATSTRDMSYEQYF
TRBV6-1	-	-	TRBJ1-4	TGTGCCAGCAGTCCCCAAGGGGTTGAAAAACTGTTTTTT	CASSPQGVEKLFF
TRBV20-1	-	-	TRBJ2-3	TGCAGTGCTAGAATGGAATACGGGACGTTAAGCACAGATACGCAGTATTTT	CSARMEYGTLSTDTQYF
TRBV4-2	-	few	TRBJ2-1	TGTGCCAGCAGCCAAGAGGCGGATAGCTCCTACAATGAGCAGTTCTTC	CASSQEADSSYNEQFF
TRBV20-1	TRBD1	-	TRBJ1-5	TGCAGTGCAAGACAGGGGGAGTATCAGCCCCAGCATTTT	CSARQGEYQPQHF
TRBV20-1	TRBD2	-	TRBJ2-3	TGCAGTGCTATCGACCCAGCGGGGAGCACAGATACGCAGTATTTT	CSAIDPAGSTDTQYF
TRBV7-2	TRBD1	few	TRBJ2-3	TGTGCCAGCAGCGTACAGGGGGCGAAGACAGATACGCAGTATTTT	CASSVQGAKTDTQYF
TRBV20-1	TRBD2	-	TRBJ2-5	TGCAGTGCCCCTGGTGCTAGCGGGGGACCCCAAGAGACCCAGTACTTC	CSAPGASGGPQETQYF
TRBV4-2	-	-	TRBJ2-7	TGTGCCAGCAGCCAAGATGAGGGGACATTTGATCCATACGAGCAGTACTTC	CASSQDEGTFDPYEQYF
TRBV27	TRBD1	-	TRBJ2-3	TGTGCCAGCAGTCCTCGACAGGGTTTAGTCACAGATACGCAGTATTTT	CASSPRQGLVTDTQYF
TRBV4-2	-	-	TRBJ2-1	TGTGCCAGCAGCCACCGTAGCGGATCCTCCTACAATGGGCAGTTCTTC	CASSHRSGSSYNGQFF
TRBV20-1	TRBD2	-	TRBJ2-5	TGCAGTGCTAGTTTACGAGCGGGGGGGGAAACCCAGTACTTC	CSASLRAGGETQYF
TRBV27	-	-	TRBJ2-3	TGTGCCACCCGAGGGGAGGAAAGGCAGTATTTT	CATRGEERQYF
TRBV12-3/TRBV12-4	-	-	TRBJ2-4	TGTGCCAGCAGTTTAGCGGCTGCAGGGCGCAAAAACATTCAGTACTTC	CASSLAAAGRKNIQYF
TRBV20-1	-	-	TRBJ2-1	TGCAGTGCTAGAGAATGGGCAGGGCCCAACAATGAGCAGTTCTTC	CSAREWAGPNNEQFF
TRBV18	-	-	TRBJ2-5	TGTGCCAGCTCACCACCTCGAGCAGGGGAACAAGAGACCCAGTACTTC	CASSPPRAGEQETQYF
TRBV6-2/TRBV6-3	-	-	TRBJ2-1	TGTGCCAGCAGTTACTCCTTACCGGGGTTCCCCTACAATGAGCAGTTCTTC	CASSYSLPGFPYNEQFF
TRBV4-1	-	many	TRBJ2-5	TGCGCCAGCAGCACCCCCCGGGACAAAGAGACCCAGTACTTC	CASSTPRDKETQYF
TRBV6-6	-	few	TRBJ2-4	TGTGCCGCGCTCCTTCACGGGCTGGTAGCCAAAAACATTCAGTACTTC	CAALLHGLVAKNIQYF
TRBV20-1	-	few	TRBJ2-7	TGCAGTGCTAGAGAACGGGGACGGAGTGCCTACGAGCAGTACTTC	CSARERGRSAYEQYF
TRBV20-1	-	few	TRBJ2-7	TGCAGTGCTAGAGCCCGAGTTTACGAGCAGTACTTC	CSARARVYEQYF
TRBV18	-	-	TRBJ2-5	TGTGCCAGCGGCAGGAGTTCCCAAGAGACCCAGTACTTC	CASGRSSQETQYF
TRBV3-1	-	-	TRBJ2-7	TGTGCCAGCAGCCAAGCCCCTGGGGGGTCCTACGAGCAGTACTTC	CASSQAPGGSYEQYF
TRBV3-1	TRBD1	few	TRBJ2-1	TGTGCCAGCAGCCAACGACAGGGCGTCCACTACAATGAGCAGTTCTTC	CASSQRQGVHYNEQFF
TRBV6-2/TRBV6-3	TRBD2	-	TRBJ2-5	TGTGCCAGCAGTTACAGACTAGCGGGGGGGCGTTTTGGCAAAGAGACCCAGTACTTC	CASSYRLAGGRFGKETQYF
TRBV20-1	TRBD1	-	TRBJ2-3	TGCAGTGCCACCTCGACAGGGGGCGCGACAGATACGCAGTATTTT	CSATSTGGATDTQYF
TRBV20-1	TRBD1	-	TRBJ1-1	TGCAGTGCGAGGACAGGGAATGGCCACACTGAAGCTTTCTTT	CSARTGNGHTEAFF
TRBV2	-	-	TRBJ1-6	TGTGCCAGCGTCCGACAGTATAATTCACCCCTCCACTTT	CASVRQYNSPLHF
TRBV4-2	-	-	TRBJ2-7	TGTGCCAGCAGCCCGGAAAAGGGGCGGGGCTTGGCCTACGAGCAGTACTTC	CASSPEKGRGLAYEQYF
TRBV7-2	-	-	TRBJ1-4	TGTGCCAGCAGCTTAAACCCCGTGGAGGCTAATGAAAAACTGTTTTTT	CASSLNPVEANEKLFF
TRBV20-1	-	-	TRBJ2-5	TGCAGTGCTAGAGATCTGCGGGAAGCAGAAGAGACCCAGTACTTC	CSARDLREAEETQYF
TRBV25-1	-	-	TRBJ2-5	TGTGCCAGCAGCCGGGAGATAGATCTGGGGACCCAGTACTTC	CASSREIDLGTQYF
TRBV11-2	TRBD1	-	TRBJ1-6	TGTGCCAGCAGCTCCGGGACAGGGCCCAGAATTTCACCCCTCCACTTT	CASSSGTGPRISPLHF
TRBV6-5	-	-	TRBJ1-2	TGTGCCAGCAGCCCCCCGGGAGCTACCTATGGCTACACCTTC	CASSPPGATYGYTF
TRBV6-1	-	-	TRBJ2-1	TGTGCCAGCAGGGCTACAGGGGGGGGGCAGTTCTTC	CASRATGGGQFF
TRBV9	-	-	TRBJ2-7	TGTGCCAGCAGCGTAGGCCGGGACCCCTCCTACGAGCAGTACTTC	CASSVGRDPSYEQYF
TRBV10-2	TRBD1	few	TRBJ2-5	TGCGCCAGCAGTGAGTTATGGCTGGGACAGACCCAAGAGACCCAGTACTTC	CASSELWLGQTQETQYF
TRBV10-2	-	few	TRBJ2-7	TGCGCCAGCAGCATAGGTAGTTTCGACGAGCAGTACTTC	CASSIGSFDEQYF
TRBV20-1	-	-	TRBJ2-3	TGCAGTGCTAGATGGCTAGCTTCAGATACGCAGTATTTT	CSARWLASDTQYF
TRBV19	-	-	TRBJ2-5	TGTGCCAGTAATGCCGGGGGGCCGCAAGGGACCCAGTACTTC	CASNAGGPQGTQYF
TRBV6-6	-	few	TRBJ2-7	TGTGCCAGCAGTTACTCGAGCGGCAACTTAGGGGAGCAGTACTTC	CASSYSSGNLGEQYF
TRBV5-1	TRBD1	-	TRBJ2-6	TGCGCCAGCAGCTGGACAGGGCCTGGGGCCAACGTCCTGACTTTC	CASSWTGPGANVLTF
TRBV7-9	TRBD1	few	TRBJ2-5	TGTGCCAGCAGCTTAGGGGGACAGGCCAAGCAAGAGACCCAGTACTTC	CASSLGGQAKQETQYF
TRBV9	TRBD2	-	TRBJ2-2	TGTGCCAGCAGCGTATTAGCGGGGAGTACCGGGGAGCTGTTTTTT	CASSVLAGSTGELFF
TRBV28	-	-	TRBJ2-1	TGTGCCAGCAGCGGGCGGGCCCCCTACAATGAGCAGTTCTTC	CASSGRAPYNEQFF
TRBV4-3	-	many	TRBJ2-1	TGCGCCAGCAGCCAAGTAGCCGGACCATACAATGAGCAGTTCTTC	CASSQVAGPYNEQFF
TRBV28	TRBD2	once	TRBJ2-1	TGTGCCAGCAGTTACCGGACGGGCCCCGGGAGGGCCTACAATGAGCAGTTCTTC	CASSYRTGPGRAYNEQFF